The present TCR beta chain was sequenced within a study of control samples from healthy donors and cancer patients. Trimming took off 1 base at V and 8 bases at J, with 11 bases between the two ends. CDR1 and CDR2 from the germline V gene are SGHDN and FVKESK. The CDR3 runs to 14 residues. Generated by immunoSEQ multiplex PCR, the TCRdb table keeps only in-frame clones and is missing some. Seen here are about 110,000 clones, about nine tenths observed once, and the top ten hold 4% to 5.5%. This chain uses TRBV14 with TRBJ1-4; D gene ambiguous. Sequencing input: blood. The TCR sequence derives from a human donor in good health. The donor label of this sample is uncertain. CDR3 protein: CASSQGGLWEKLFF. The CDR3 DNA reads TGTGCCAGCAGCCAAGGAGGGTTGTGGGAAAAACTGTTTTTT.